Listed here are 24 T cell receptor beta chains from one sample, sequenced in a study of cytomegalovirus exposure and HLA in healthy donors. The PCR employed 60 Vbeta primers together with 13 Jbeta primers. Method: immunoSEQ multiplex PCR; TCRdb's copy keeps in-frame clones and lacks some. Among around 220,000 clones listed, 60% to 85% were seen once. Sequencing used PBMCs. The receptors here all came from a man in his forties in good health and CMV-seronegative.

This clone was detected once. The chain couples TRBV5-5 to TRBJ2-7; 7 bases agree with TRBD2. There are 15 residues in the CDR3. Trimming took 0 bases from V and 2 from J; bases not matched to a gene: 5. Per germline, CDR1 SGHKS and CDR2 YYEKEE (reference sequence). The CDR3 sequence is CASSLGSGFAYEQYF. CDR3 DNA: TGTGCCAGCAGCTTGGGTAGCGGGTTCGCCTACGAGCAGTACTTC.

The chain's CDR3 is CASSSQGATKNIQYF. The CDR3 DNA follows: TGTGCCAGCAGCTCCCAGGGGGCAACCAAAAACATTCAGTACTTC. V gene TRBV7-2 combines with J gene TRBJ2-4, with 8 bases matching TRBD1. Germline lookup yields CDR1 SGHTA and CDR2 FQGNSA. The CDR3 length is 15 residues. After removal of 4 bases from V and 2 bases from J, the junction contained 4 bases not matched to a gene. Combining the CDR3 with reference TRBV7-2 and TRBJ2-4 gives the whole variable domain GAGVSQSPSNKVTEKGKDVELRCDPISGHTALYWYRQSLGQGLEFLIYFQGNSAPDKSGLPSDRFSAERTGGSVSTLTIQRTQQEDSAVYLCASSSQGATKNIQYFGAGTRLSVL.

The J gene is TRBJ2-7, the V gene TRBV23-1, with D hard to call. TRBV23-1 is filed as an ORF, its function uncertain. V lost 8 bases and J lost 4, with 6 bases in between. This CDR3 region has 10 residues. CDR3 in DNA: TGCGCCAGCCCCCGTTACGAGCAGTACTTC. Translated: CASPRYEQYF.

CDR3 sequence (DNA): TGCGCCAGCAGCCTATGGGACACCAGCACAGATACGCAGTATTTT. As protein: CASSLWDTSTDTQYF. This chain uses TRBV5-1 with TRBJ2-3, with TRBD1 as a possible D gene (6 bases). Germline V gene data show CDR1 as SGHRS and CDR2 as YFSETQ. V dropped 4 bases and J dropped 0 bases, with 12 bases sitting between them. The CDR3 sequence is 15 residues long.

This clone was seen just once. The chain combines TRBV11-3 with TRBJ2-3; 10 nucleotides align to TRBD2. The CDR3 runs 15 residues. The junction had 2 bases not matched to a gene; V was cut back by 2 bases and J by 3 bases. Looked up from germline, CDR1 is SGHNT and CDR2 is YENEEA. For the CDR3, the DNA is TGTGCCAGCAGCTTACGGACTAGCGGAACAGATACGCAGTATTTT. This sequence encodes CASSLRTSGTDTQYF.

In DNA form, the CDR3 reads TGTGCCAGCAGCTTGAAAGGGACAGGGGCCTCGCAAGAGACCCAGTACTTC. Residues: CASSLKGTGASQETQYF. V is TRBV5-6 and J is TRBJ2-5, with TRBD1 matching 10 bases. The CDR3 has 17 residues. V shed 1 base, J shed 2 bases, and the junction held 8 bases outside the gene matches. Germline loops: CDR1 SGHDT, CDR2 YYEEEE.

The chain couples TRBV2 to TRBJ2-1; 11 bases line up with TRBD2. The CDR3 is made up of 17 amino acids. CDR1 and CDR2 (germline): SNHLY, FYNNEI. The V gene end was trimmed by 5 bases and the J gene end by 4 bases; junction bases not matched to a gene: 10. CDR3 nucleotides: TGTGCCAGCAGTTATAACACCGGGACTAGCGGATACAATGAGCAGTTCTTC. It yields the protein CASSYNTGTSGYNEQFF.

Concerning this clone itself: A junction end diverges from the germline sequence, so it may reflect a read error. This chain connects TRBV27 to TRBJ2-5; 7 bases are shared with TRBD1. Germline CDR1 and CDR2: MNHEY and SMNVEV (reference sequence). This CDR3 contains 13 residues. CDR3 sequence: CASSTGQSGTQHF. The CDR3 nucleotides read TGTGCCAGCAGTACGGGACAGTCAGGGACCCAGCACTTC.

The chain recombines TRBV27 with TRBJ1-1, with D possibly matching TRBD1 (5 bases). V was shortened by 7 bases and J by 4 bases, with 13 bases between the two germline ends. The CDR3 sequence is 13 residues long. Germline V gene lookup returns CDR1 MNHEY and CDR2 SMNVEV (reference sequence). CDR3 nucleotides: TGTGCCAGCATGGGTAGGGGTGGCACTGAAGCTTTCTTT. It is translated as CASMGRGGTEAFF.

The chain employs TRBV2 and TRBJ1-2; 10 bases match TRBD1. Trimming took 8 bases from V and 4 from J; bases not matched to a gene: 7. CDR3 length equals 14 residues. The germline V gene encodes CDR1 SNHLY and CDR2 FYNNEI. In nucleotides, the CDR3 is TGTGCCAGCCCGGGACAGGGGAAAAGCTATGGCTACACCTTC. It yields the protein CASPGQGKSYGYTF.

This clone occurred once. This chain joins TRBV4-2 and TRBJ2-3, with 7 bases fitting TRBD2. This CDR3 comprises 14 residues. CDR1 and CDR2 (germline): LGHNA, YNFKEQ. Trimming cost V 3 bases and J 10 bases; bases outside gene matches: 10. CDR3 loop: CASSQTGRERAQYF. CDR3 nucleotide sequence: TGTGCCAGCAGCCAGACGGGGCGGGAGAGGGCGCAGTATTTT.

The genes are TRBV10-3 and TRBJ2-5, with D uncertain. V dropped 2 bases and J dropped 3 bases, with 10 bases sitting between them. Germline V lookup: CDR1 ENHRY, CDR2 SYGVKD. This CDR3 is 14 amino acids long. The CDR3 is CAISEVSWKETQYF. The CDR3, as DNA: TGTGCCATCAGTGAGGTTAGCTGGAAAGAGACCCAGTACTTC.

The chain joins TRBV5-1 to TRBJ2-1, with TRBD2 matching over 15 bases. The CDR3 consists of 15 residues. The V gene's germline CDR1 is SGHRS and CDR2 YFSETQ. The junction had 3 bases not matched to a gene; V was cut back by 2 bases and J by 9 bases. CDR3 in amino acids: CASSLGLAGGSEQFF. The CDR3 DNA follows: TGCGCCAGCAGCTTAGGACTAGCGGGAGGGAGTGAGCAGTTCTTC.

The chain employs TRBV7-9 and TRBJ2-7; 8 nucleotides match TRBD1. The J segment lost 0 bases and the V segment lost 5 bases, leaving 3 bases of the junction unmatched. Germline loops: CDR1 SEHNR, CDR2 FQNEAQ (reference sequence). CDR3 length: 14 residues. CDR3 protein: CASSQGTGSYEQYF. CDR3 coding DNA: TGTGCCAGCAGCCAAGGGACAGGCTCCTACGAGCAGTACTTC.

This chain uses TRBV19 with TRBJ2-2; 7 positions match TRBD1. The CDR3 spans 11 residues. The germline gives CDR1 LNHDA, CDR2 SQIVND (reference sequence). J lost 7 bases, V lost 8 bases, and 1 base had no gene match. The CDR3 coding sequence is TGTGCCAGTTACAGGGGCGGGGAGCTGTTTTTT. Translation gives CASYRGGELFF.

The V call is TRBV7-9, the J call TRBJ2-3, with 7 nucleotides matching TRBD2. CDR1 is SEHNR, CDR2 FQNEAQ, per germline (reference sequence). This CDR3 contains 15 residues. The V gene end was trimmed by 3 bases and the J gene end by 2 bases; junction bases not matched to a gene: 5. CDR3 sequence (DNA): TGTGCCAGCAGCTTGCCAGCGGGGCCCACAGATACGCAGTATTTT. This sequence encodes CASSLPAGPTDTQYF.

This rearrangement joins TRBV14 to TRBJ1-4; D is ambiguous. CDR1 is SGHDN, CDR2 FVKESK, per germline. The V and J ends lost 4 bases and 3 bases respectively, with 6 bases between them. This CDR3 contains 13 residues. In nucleotides, the CDR3 is TGTGCCAGCAGCCGAGGCCCTAATGAAAAACTGTTTTTT. This sequence encodes CASSRGPNEKLFF.

CDR3 residues: CASSTTGDTEAFF. Here the CDR3 DNA reads TGTGCCAGCTCCACGACAGGGGACACTGAAGCTTTCTTT. This chain joins TRBV18 and TRBJ1-1; TRBD1 aligns across 8 bases. The J segment lost 3 bases and the V segment lost 6 bases, leaving 3 bases of the junction unmatched. This CDR3 comprises 13 residues. The germline CDR1 and CDR2 sequences are KGHSH and LQKENI.

V is TRBV5-1 and J is TRBJ2-2; unclear D gene. Trimming removed 1 base at V and 4 bases at J, with 11 bases between. The CDR3 is 15 residues long. Germline V gene lookup returns CDR1 SGHRS and CDR2 YFSETQ. This chain's CDR3 is CASSLSPSGTGELFF. The CDR3 nucleotides read TGCGCCAGCAGCTTGTCACCTTCGGGCACCGGGGAGCTGTTTTTT.

CDR3 in DNA: TGTGCCAGCCTTGAGAAGGGGGCTACTAATGAAAAACTGTTTTTT. Protein sequence: CASLEKGATNEKLFF. The J gene is TRBJ1-4, the V gene TRBV28; 7 positions match TRBD1. Unmatched junction bases numbered 8, after V lost 8 bases and J lost 2 bases. This CDR3 has 15 amino acids. Germline CDR1 MDHEN, CDR2 SYDVKM.

A few counts support this clone. This chain joins TRBV28 and TRBJ2-4, with TRBD1 matching 7 bases. The V and J ends lost 6 bases and 0 bases, in that order; junction bases with no gene match: 14. Germline loops: CDR1 MDHEN, CDR2 SYDVKM. This CDR3 comprises 18 residues. The chain's CDR3 is CASRSPYRDRQAKNIQYF. DNA of the CDR3: TGTGCCAGCAGATCCCCCTACCGGGACAGACAAGCCAAAAACATTCAGTACTTC.

V gene TRBV5-4 combines with J gene TRBJ2-7; 10 bases are a match to TRBD2. This CDR3 has 13 residues. Germline lookup yields CDR1 SGHNT and CDR2 YYREEE (reference sequence). The V segment lost 7 bases and the J segment 0 bases; nucleotides outside the gene matches: 1. This chain's CDR3 is CASQRGGSYEQYF. The CDR3 DNA reads TGTGCCAGCCAGCGGGGGGGCTCCTACGAGCAGTACTTC.

V and J are TRBV9 and TRBJ1-2, with D perhaps matching TRBD1 (5 bases). The V and J ends lost 4 bases and 7 bases respectively, with 20 bases between them. The CDR3 length is 15 residues. CDR1 SGDLS and CDR2 YYNGEE come from the germline V gene. The CDR3 DNA reads as TGTGCCAGCAGCCCCCGGGGGGGGGTCACACTTGGCTACACCTTC. This gives the protein CASSPRGGVTLGYTF.

The gene calls are TRBV6-5 and TRBJ1-3, with TRBD1 matching over 7 bases. Trimming removed 8 bases from V and 13 bases from J; junction bases left unmatched: 23. In germline, CDR1 is MNHEY, CDR2 SVGAGI. This CDR3 has 16 amino acids. Here the CDR3 DNA reads TGTGCCAGCCGTTCCACAGGGGCCGCAAGTGCAAACCATATATATTTT. It encodes CASRSTGAASANHIYF.